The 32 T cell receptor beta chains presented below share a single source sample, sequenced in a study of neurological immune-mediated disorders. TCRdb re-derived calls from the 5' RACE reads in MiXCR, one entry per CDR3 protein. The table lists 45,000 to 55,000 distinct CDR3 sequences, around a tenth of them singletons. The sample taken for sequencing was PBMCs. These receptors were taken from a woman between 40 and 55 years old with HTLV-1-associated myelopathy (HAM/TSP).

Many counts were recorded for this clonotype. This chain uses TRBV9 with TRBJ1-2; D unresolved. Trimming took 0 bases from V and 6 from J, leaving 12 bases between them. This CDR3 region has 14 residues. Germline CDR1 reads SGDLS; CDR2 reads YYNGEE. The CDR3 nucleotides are TGTGCCAGCAGCGTAGGAGGGCTTGGGGATGGCTACACCTTC. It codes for CASSVGGLGDGYTF.

CDR3 sequence: CASTRGGTEAFF. The CDR3 coding sequence is TGCGCCAGCACCAGGGGGGGCACTGAAGCTTTCTTT. V gene TRBV5-1 combines with J gene TRBJ1-1; 7 bases are a match to TRBD1. The ends lost 6 bases at V and 4 bases at J; junction bases unmatched: 3. There are 12 residues in the CDR3. The germline V gene has CDR1 SGHRS and CDR2 YFSETQ.

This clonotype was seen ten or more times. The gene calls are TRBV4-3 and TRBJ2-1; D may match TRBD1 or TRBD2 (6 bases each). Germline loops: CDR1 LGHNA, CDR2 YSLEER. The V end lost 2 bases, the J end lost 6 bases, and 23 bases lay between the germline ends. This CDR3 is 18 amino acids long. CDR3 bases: TGCGCCAGCAGCCAAACTTGGGGGGCAGGGGCGATTTCCAATGAGCAGTTCTTC. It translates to CASSQTWGAGAISNEQFF.

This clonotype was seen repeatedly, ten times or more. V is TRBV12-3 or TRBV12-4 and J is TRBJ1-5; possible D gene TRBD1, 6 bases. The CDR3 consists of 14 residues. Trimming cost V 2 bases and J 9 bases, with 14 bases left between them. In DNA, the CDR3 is TGTGCCAGCAGTTTACAGGGGAAAGGACGGCCCCAGCATTTT. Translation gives CASSLQGKGRPQHF.

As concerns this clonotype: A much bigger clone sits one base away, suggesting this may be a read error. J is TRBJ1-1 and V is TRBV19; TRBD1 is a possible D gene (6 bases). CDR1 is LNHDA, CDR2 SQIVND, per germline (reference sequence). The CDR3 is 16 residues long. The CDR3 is CASWRRTARGGTEGFF. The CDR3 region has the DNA TGTGCCAGCTGGAGAAGGACAGCCCGCGGGGGCACTGAAGGTTTCTTT.

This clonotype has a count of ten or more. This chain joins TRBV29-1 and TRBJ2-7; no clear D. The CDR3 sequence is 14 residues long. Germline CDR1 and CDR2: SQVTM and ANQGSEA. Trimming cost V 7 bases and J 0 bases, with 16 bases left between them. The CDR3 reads CSAVTRTASYEQYF. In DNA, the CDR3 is TGCAGCGCCGTTACCCGGACGGCCTCCTACGAGCAGTACTTC.

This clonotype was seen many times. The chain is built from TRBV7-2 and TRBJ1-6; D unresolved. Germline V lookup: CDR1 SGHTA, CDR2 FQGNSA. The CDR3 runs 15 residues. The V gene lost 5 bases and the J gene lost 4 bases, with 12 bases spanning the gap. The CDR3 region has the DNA TGTGCCAGCAGCCAGAACAGCGTTTATAATTCACCCCTCCACTTT. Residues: CASSQNSVYNSPLHF.

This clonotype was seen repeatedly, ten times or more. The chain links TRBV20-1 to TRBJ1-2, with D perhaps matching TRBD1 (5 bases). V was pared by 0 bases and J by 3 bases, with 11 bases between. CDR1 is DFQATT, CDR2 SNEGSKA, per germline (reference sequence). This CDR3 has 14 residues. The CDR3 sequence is CSARDVGGDYGYTF. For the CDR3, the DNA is TGCAGTGCTAGAGATGTAGGAGGGGACTATGGCTACACCTTC.

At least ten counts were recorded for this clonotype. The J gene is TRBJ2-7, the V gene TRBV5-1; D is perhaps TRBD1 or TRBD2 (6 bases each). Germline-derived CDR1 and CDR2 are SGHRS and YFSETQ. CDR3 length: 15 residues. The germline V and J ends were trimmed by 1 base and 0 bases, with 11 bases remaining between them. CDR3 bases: TGCGCCAGCAGCTTGAACGGGGGCGGCTCCTACGAGCAGTACTTC. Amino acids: CASSLNGGGSYEQYF.

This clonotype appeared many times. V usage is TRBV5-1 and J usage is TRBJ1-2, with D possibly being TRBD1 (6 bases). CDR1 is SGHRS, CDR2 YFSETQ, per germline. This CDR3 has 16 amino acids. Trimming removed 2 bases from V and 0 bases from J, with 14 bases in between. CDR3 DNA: TGCGCCAGCAGCTTAGAGACAGGAGCCACTAACTATGGCTACACCTTC. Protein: CASSLETGATNYGYTF.

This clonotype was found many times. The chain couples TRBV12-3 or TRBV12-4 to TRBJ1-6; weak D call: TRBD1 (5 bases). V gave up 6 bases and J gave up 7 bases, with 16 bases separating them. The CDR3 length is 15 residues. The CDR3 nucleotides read TGTGCCAGCAGCCGGCAGGGTGGAGAAAATTCACCCCTCCACTTT. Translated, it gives CASSRQGGENSPLHF.

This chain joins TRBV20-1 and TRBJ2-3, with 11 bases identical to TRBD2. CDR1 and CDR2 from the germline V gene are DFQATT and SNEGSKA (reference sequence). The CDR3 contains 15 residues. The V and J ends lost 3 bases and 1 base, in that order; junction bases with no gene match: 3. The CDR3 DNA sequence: TGCAGTGCTAGTAAGACTAGCGGGGGCACAGATACGCAGTATTTT. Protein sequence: CSASKTSGGTDTQYF.

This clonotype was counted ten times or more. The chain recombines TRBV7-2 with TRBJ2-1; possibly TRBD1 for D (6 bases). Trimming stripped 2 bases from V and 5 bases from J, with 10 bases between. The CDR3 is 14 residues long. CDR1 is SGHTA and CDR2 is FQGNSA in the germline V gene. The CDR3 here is CASSLSRQDNEQFF. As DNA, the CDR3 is TGTGCCAGCAGCTTATCCCGACAGGACAATGAGCAGTTCTTC.

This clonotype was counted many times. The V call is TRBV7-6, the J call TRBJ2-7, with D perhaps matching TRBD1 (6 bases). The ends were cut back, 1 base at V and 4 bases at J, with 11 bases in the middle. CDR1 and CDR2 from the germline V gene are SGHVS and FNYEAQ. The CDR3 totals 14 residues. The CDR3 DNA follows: TGTGCCAGCAGCTTAGTCAGGGGATTTTACGAGCAGTACTTC. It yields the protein CASSLVRGFYEQYF.

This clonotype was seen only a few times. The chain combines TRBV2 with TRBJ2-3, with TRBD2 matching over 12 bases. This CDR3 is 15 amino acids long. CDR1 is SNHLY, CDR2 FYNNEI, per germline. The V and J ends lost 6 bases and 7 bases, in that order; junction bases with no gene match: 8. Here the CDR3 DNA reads TGTGCCAGCAGCCTCACTAGCGGGGGGACTTATACGCAGTATTTT. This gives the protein CASSLTSGGTYTQYF.

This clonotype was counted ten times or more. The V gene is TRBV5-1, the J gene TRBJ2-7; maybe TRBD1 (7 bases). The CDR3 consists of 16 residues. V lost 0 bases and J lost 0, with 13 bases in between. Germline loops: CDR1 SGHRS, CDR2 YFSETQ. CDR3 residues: CASSLGRGDSSYEQYF. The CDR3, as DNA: TGCGCCAGCAGCTTGGGAAGGGGGGACAGCTCCTACGAGCAGTACTTC.

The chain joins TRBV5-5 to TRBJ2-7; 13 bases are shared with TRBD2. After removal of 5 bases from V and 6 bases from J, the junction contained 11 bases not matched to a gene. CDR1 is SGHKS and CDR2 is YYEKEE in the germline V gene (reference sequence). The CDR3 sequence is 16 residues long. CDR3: CASRRTSGGLLGEQYF. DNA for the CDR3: TGTGCCAGCAGACGGACTAGCGGGGGTCTCCTGGGCGAGCAGTACTTC. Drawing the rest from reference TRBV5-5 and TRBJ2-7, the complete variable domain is DAGVTQSPTHLIKTRGQQVTLRCSPISGHKSVSWYQQVLGQGPQFIFQYYEKEERGRGNFPDRFSARQFPNYSSELNVNALLLGDSALYLCASRRTSGGLLGEQYFGPGTRLTVT.

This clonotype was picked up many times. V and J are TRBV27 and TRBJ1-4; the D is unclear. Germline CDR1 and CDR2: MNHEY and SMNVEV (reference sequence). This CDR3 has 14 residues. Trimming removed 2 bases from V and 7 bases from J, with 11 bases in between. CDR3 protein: CASSLVGSGEKLFF. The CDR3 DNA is TGTGCCAGCAGTTTAGTAGGGTCAGGTGAAAAACTGTTTTTT.

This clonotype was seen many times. The CDR3 loop reads CASSLAAGASYGYTF. The CDR3 DNA sequence: TGTGCCAGCAGCTTGGCGGCAGGGGCTAGCTATGGCTACACCTTC. The chain joins TRBV5-4 to TRBJ1-2; D may be TRBD1 (6 bases). Germline CDR1 is SGHNT and CDR2 is YYREEE (reference sequence). This CDR3 has 15 amino acids. V shed 0 bases and J shed 4 bases, with 13 bases lying between them.

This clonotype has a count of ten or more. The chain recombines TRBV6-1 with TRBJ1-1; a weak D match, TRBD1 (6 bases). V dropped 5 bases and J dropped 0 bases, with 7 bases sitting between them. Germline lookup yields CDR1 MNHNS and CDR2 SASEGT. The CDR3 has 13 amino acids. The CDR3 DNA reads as TGTGCCAGCAGTAACAGGGTGAACACTGAAGCTTTCTTT. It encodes CASSNRVNTEAFF.

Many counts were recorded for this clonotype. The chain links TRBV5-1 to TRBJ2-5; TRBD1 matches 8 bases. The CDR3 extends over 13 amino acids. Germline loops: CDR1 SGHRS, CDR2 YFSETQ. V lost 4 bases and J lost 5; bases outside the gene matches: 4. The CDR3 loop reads CASSPRQGETQYF. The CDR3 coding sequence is TGCGCCAGCAGCCCCAGACAGGGGGAGACCCAGTACTTC.

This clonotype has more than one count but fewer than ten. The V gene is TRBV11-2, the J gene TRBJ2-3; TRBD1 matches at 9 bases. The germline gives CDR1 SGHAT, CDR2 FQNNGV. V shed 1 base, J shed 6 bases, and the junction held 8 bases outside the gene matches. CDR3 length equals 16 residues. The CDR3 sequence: CASSLGSGTGSDTQYF. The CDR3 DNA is TGTGCCAGCAGCTTAGGGTCGGGGACAGGGTCCGATACGCAGTATTTT.

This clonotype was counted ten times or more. The CDR3 reads CASSQAGTETQYF. Here the CDR3 DNA reads TGTGCCAGTAGTCAAGCGGGGACGGAGACCCAGTACTTC. The V call is TRBV19, the J call TRBJ2-5, with TRBD2 matching over 7 bases. This CDR3 comprises 13 residues. The ends lost 5 bases at V and 5 bases at J; junction bases unmatched: 5. The germline V gene has CDR1 LNHDA and CDR2 SQIVND (reference sequence).

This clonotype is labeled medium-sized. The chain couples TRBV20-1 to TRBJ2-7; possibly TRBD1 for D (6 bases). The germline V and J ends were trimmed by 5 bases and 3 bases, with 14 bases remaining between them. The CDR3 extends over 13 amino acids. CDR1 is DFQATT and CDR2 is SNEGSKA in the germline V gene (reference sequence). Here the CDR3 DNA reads TGCAGTGCTGAAAACAGGGTAGACTACGAGCAGTACTTC. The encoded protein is CSAENRVDYEQYF.

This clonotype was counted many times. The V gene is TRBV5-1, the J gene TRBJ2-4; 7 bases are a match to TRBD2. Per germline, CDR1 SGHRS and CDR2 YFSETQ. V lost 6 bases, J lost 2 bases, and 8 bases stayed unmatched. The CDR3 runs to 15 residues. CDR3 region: CASNPRAGPKNIQYF. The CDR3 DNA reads TGCGCCAGCAACCCCCGAGCGGGACCCAAAAACATTCAGTACTTC.

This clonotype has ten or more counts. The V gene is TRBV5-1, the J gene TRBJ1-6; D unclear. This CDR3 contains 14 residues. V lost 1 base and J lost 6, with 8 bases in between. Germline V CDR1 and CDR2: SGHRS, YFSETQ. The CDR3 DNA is TGCGCCAGCAGCTTGTTCTTAAGTAATTCACCCCTCCACTTT. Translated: CASSLFLSNSPLHF.

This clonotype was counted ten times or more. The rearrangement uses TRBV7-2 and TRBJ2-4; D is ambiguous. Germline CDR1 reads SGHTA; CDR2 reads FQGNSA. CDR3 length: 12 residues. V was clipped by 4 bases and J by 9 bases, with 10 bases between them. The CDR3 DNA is TGTGCCAGCAGCTCCCTTCTACCCATTCAGTACTTC. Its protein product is CASSSLLPIQYF.

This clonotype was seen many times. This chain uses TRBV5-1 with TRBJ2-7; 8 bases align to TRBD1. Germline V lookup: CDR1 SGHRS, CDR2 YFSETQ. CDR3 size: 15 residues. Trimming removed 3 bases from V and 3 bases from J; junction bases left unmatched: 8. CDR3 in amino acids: CASSSGFTGGYEQYF. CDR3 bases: TGCGCCAGCAGCTCCGGTTTCACAGGGGGCTACGAGCAGTACTTC.

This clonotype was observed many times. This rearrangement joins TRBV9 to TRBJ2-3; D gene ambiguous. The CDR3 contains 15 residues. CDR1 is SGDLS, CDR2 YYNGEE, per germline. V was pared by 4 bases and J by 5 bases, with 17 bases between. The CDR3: CASSFGPQPQDTQYF. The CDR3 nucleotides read TGTGCCAGCAGCTTCGGCCCTCAGCCTCAAGATACGCAGTATTTT. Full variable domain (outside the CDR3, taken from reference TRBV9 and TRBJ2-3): DSGVTQTPKHLITATGQRVTLRCSPRSGDLSVYWYQQSLDQGLQFLIQYYNGEERAKGNILERFSAQQFPDLHSELNLSSLELGDSALYFCASSFGPQPQDTQYFGPGTRLTVL.

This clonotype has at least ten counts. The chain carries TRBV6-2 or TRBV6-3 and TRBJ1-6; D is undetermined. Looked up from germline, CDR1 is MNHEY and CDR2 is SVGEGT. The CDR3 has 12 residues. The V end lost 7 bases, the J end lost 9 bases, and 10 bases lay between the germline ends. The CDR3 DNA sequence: TGTGCCAGCAATGCGCTGGGTTCACCCCTCCACTTT. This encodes CASNALGSPLHF.

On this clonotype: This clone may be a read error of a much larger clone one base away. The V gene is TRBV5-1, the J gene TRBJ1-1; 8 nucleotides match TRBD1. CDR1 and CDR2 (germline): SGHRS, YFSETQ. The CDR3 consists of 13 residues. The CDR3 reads CASSFQGAAEAYF. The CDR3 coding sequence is TGCGCCAGCAGCTTCCAGGGGGCCGCTGAAGCTTACTTT. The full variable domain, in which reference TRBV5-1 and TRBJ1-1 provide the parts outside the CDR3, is KAGVTQTPRYLIKTRGQQVTLSCSPISGHRSVSWYQQTPGQGLQFLFEYFSETQRNKGNFPGRFSGRQFSNSRSEMNVSTLELGDSALYLCASSFQGAAEAYFGQGTRLTVV.

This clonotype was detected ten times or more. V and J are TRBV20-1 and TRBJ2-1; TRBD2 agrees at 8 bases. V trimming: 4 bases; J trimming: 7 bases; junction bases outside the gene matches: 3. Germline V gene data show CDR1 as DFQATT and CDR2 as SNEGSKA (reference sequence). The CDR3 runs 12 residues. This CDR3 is CSAIGRGNEQFF. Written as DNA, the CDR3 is TGCAGTGCTATCGGGAGGGGAAATGAGCAGTTCTTC.